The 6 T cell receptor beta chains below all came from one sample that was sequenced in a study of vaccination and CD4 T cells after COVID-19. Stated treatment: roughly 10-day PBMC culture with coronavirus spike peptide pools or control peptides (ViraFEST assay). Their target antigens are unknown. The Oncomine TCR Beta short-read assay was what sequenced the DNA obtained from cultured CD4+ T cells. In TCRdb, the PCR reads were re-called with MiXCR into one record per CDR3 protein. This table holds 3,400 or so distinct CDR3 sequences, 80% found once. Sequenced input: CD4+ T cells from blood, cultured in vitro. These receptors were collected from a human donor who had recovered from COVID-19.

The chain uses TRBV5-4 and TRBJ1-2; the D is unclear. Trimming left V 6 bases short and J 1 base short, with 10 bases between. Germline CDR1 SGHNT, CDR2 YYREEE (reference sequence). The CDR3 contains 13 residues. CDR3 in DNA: TGTGCCAGCAACCTGAAGGGTAACTATGGCTACACCTTC. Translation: CASNLKGNYGYTF.

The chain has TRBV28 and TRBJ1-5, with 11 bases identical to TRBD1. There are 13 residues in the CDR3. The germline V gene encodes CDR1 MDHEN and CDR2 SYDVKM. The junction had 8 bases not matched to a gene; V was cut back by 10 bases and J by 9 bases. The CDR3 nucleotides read TGTGCCACCCGGGACAGGGGGGTTGGGCCCCAGCATTTT. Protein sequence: CATRDRGVGPQHF.

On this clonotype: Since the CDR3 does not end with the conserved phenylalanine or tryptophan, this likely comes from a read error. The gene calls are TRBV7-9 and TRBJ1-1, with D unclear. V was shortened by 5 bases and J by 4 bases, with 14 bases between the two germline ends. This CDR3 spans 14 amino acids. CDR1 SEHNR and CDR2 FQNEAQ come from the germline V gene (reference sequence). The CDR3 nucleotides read TGTGCCAGCAGCCTTCAGTCGGGGAGCACTGAAGCTTTCTCT. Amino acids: CASSLQSGSTEAFS.

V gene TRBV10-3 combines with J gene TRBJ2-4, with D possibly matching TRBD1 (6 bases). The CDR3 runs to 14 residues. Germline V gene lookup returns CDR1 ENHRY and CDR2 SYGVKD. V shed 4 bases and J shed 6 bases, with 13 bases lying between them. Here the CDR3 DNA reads TGTGCCATCAGTGGGGACCGGGACACAAACATTCAGTACTTC. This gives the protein CAISGDRDTNIQYF.

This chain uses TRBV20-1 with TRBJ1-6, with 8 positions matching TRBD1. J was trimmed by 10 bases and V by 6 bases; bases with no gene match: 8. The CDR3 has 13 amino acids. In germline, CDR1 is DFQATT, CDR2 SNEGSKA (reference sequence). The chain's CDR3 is CSAGQGARSPLHF. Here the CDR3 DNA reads TGCAGTGCGGGTCAGGGGGCGAGATCACCCCTCCACTTT.

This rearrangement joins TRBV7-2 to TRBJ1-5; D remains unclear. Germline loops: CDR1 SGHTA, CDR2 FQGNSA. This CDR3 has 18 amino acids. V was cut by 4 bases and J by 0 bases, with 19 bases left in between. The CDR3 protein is CASSSGGSVAYSNQPQHF. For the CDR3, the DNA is TGTGCCAGCAGCTCTGGAGGGAGTGTGGCTTATAGCAATCAGCCCCAGCATTTT. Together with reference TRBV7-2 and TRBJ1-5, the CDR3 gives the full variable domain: GAGVSQSPSNKVTEKGKDVELRCDPISGHTALYWYRQSLGQGLEFLIYFQGNSAPDKSGLPSDRFSAERTGGSVSTLTIQRTQQEDSAVYLCASSSGGSVAYSNQPQHFGDGTRLSIL.